The 15 T cell receptor beta chains in this list originate from one sample, sequenced in a study of technical replicates of blood from a handful of donors. TCRdb's table, derived via immunoSEQ multiplex PCR, lists solely in-frame clones and lacks some. Here the sample spans about 13,000 clones, 95% being singletons. The sample consisted of PBMCs. These receptors were obtained from a human donor in good health.

This clone was recorded once. V usage is TRBV4-2 and J usage is TRBJ2-7; tentative D call: TRBD2 (6 bases). Germline V gene data show CDR1 as LGHNA and CDR2 as YNFKEQ. This CDR3 has 16 residues. V was trimmed by 4 bases and J by 2 bases, leaving 18 bases between them. CDR3 DNA sequence: TGTGCCAGCAGCCCAGGAAGGGTAGGAGGGACCTACGAGCAGTACTTC. Its translation: CASSPGRVGGTYEQYF.

The chain links TRBV28 to TRBJ2-2, with a weak D call TRBD1 (6 bases). The CDR3 covers 14 residues. The germline CDR1 and CDR2 sequences are MDHEN and SYDVKM. V was shortened by 6 bases and J by 2 bases, with 10 bases between the two germline ends. CDR3 loop: CASRSGQNTGELFF. CDR3 in DNA: TGTGCCAGCAGGTCGGGACAAAACACCGGGGAGCTGTTTTTT.

The rearrangement uses TRBV5-1 and TRBJ2-5; 8 positions match TRBD1. Per germline, CDR1 SGHRS and CDR2 YFSETQ. The CDR3 is 15 residues long. The trim removed 2 bases at V and 1 base at J, leaving 4 bases unmatched. CDR3 region: CASSFGTGSQETQYF. CDR3 coding DNA: TGCGCCAGCAGCTTCGGGACAGGTTCCCAAGAGACCCAGTACTTC.

The chain joins TRBV5-1 to TRBJ1-3, with 7 positions matching TRBD1. Germline V gives CDR1 SGHRS, CDR2 YFSETQ. The junction had 5 bases not matched to a gene; V was cut back by 1 base and J by 4 bases. This CDR3 comprises 15 residues. DNA of the CDR3: TGCGCCAGCAGCTTGAATGCAGGGGGAGGAAACACCATATATTTT. This translates into CASSLNAGGGNTIYF.

The genes are TRBV27 and TRBJ2-7; TRBD2 matches at 8 bases. The length of the CDR3 is 15 residues. The V segment lost 5 bases and the J segment 3 bases; nucleotides outside the gene matches: 9. Per germline, CDR1 MNHEY and CDR2 SMNVEV (reference sequence). The DNA of the CDR3 is TGTGCCAGCAGTGCCATAGCGGGAAGCGTCTACGAGCAGTACTTC. This translates into CASSAIAGSVYEQYF.

The J gene is TRBJ2-6, the V gene TRBV7-9, with 9 bases identical to TRBD2. Germline CDR1 is SEHNR and CDR2 is FQNEAQ (reference sequence). V lost 2 bases and J lost 2; bases outside the gene matches: 10. The CDR3 length is 19 residues. In nucleotides, the CDR3 is TGTGCCAGCAGCTTAAGTCAAGCGGGAGGCTATGCTGGGGCCAACGTCCTGACTTTC. Translated: CASSLSQAGGYAGANVLTF.

The genes are TRBV30 and TRBJ2-5; 9 positions match TRBD1. Trimming removed 2 bases from V and 5 bases from J; junction bases left unmatched: 6. In germline, CDR1 is GTSNPN, CDR2 SVGIG (reference sequence). The CDR3 extends over 14 amino acids. Here the CDR3 reads CAWSPGTGTETQYF. The CDR3 DNA follows: TGTGCCTGGAGTCCCGGGACAGGGACGGAGACCCAGTACTTC.

V usage is TRBV2 and J usage is TRBJ1-2, with a possible D match to TRBD1 (5 bases). Germline V lookup: CDR1 SNHLY, CDR2 FYNNEI. The CDR3 sequence is 14 residues long. Trimming pared 6 bases from V and 4 bases from J, leaving 15 bases between. The CDR3 loop is CASSLTGEGYGYTF. The DNA of the CDR3 is TGTGCCAGCAGCCTGACGGGGGAAGGCTATGGCTACACCTTC.

This chain uses TRBV10-2 with TRBJ2-2; TRBD1 aligns across 11 bases. Germline CDR1 and CDR2: WSHSY and SAAADI. The J segment lost 7 bases and the V segment lost 8 bases, leaving 6 bases of the junction unmatched. The CDR3 is 14 residues long. CDR3 protein: CASLGQGAIGELFF. CDR3 sequence (DNA): TGCGCCAGCCTAGGACAGGGGGCTATCGGGGAGCTGTTTTTT.

The gene calls are TRBV28 and TRBJ2-7; the D gene is possibly TRBD2 (6 bases). This CDR3 is 14 amino acids long. Germline assignment: CDR1 MDHEN and CDR2 SYDVKM. The V end was cut by 3 bases, the J end by 6 bases, with 15 bases between. CDR3 sequence reads: CASSFRRGGLEQYF. CDR3 DNA sequence: TGTGCCAGCAGTTTTAGGAGGGGAGGCCTCGAGCAGTACTTC.

The rearrangement links TRBV12-5 to TRBJ2-7, with D possibly matching TRBD2 (5 bases). Germline assignment: CDR1 LGHNT and CDR2 FRNRAP. This CDR3 spans 12 amino acids. Trimming took off 6 bases at V and 2 bases at J, with 8 bases between the two ends. In DNA, the CDR3 is TGTGCTAGTGGCTCCGGGACCTACGAGCAGTACTTC. The encoded protein is CASGSGTYEQYF.

The V call is TRBV10-2, the J call TRBJ2-3; 9 bases map to TRBD1. This CDR3 spans 15 amino acids. V shed 5 bases and J 5 bases; nucleotides not matched to a gene: 8. Per germline, CDR1 WSHSY and CDR2 SAAADI. This CDR3 is CASSWLGQGLDTQYF. The DNA for the CDR3 is TGCGCCAGCAGTTGGCTGGGACAGGGATTAGATACGCAGTATTTT.

The chain couples TRBV15 to TRBJ2-7; TRBD1 might be the D (6 bases). V lost 5 bases and J 1 base, leaving 9 bases between the germline ends. CDR1 is LNHNV and CDR2 is YYDKDF in the germline V gene (reference sequence). The CDR3 is 13 residues long. The CDR3 region is CATSPGQSYEQYF. For the CDR3, the DNA is TGTGCCACCAGCCCCGGACAGTCCTACGAGCAGTACTTC.

The chain has TRBV9 and TRBJ2-3; maybe TRBD2 (5 bases). Trimming removed 0 bases from V and 0 bases from J, with 14 bases in between. The CDR3 totals 17 residues. CDR1 SGDLS and CDR2 YYNGEE come from the germline V gene. In DNA form, the CDR3 reads TGTGCCAGCAGCGTAGTCCCCCTGGGCGGGAGCACAGATACGCAGTATTTT. Its protein product is CASSVVPLGGSTDTQYF.

The chain combines TRBV2 with TRBJ2-1; D uncertain. Germline values: CDR1 SNHLY, CDR2 FYNNEI. V was cut by 8 bases and J by 9 bases, with 11 bases left in between. The CDR3 length is 11 residues. The CDR3 spells CASAEGGEQFF. CDR3 sequence (DNA): TGTGCCAGCGCAGAAGGCGGTGAGCAGTTCTTC.